Following are 15 T cell receptor beta chains from one sample sequenced in a study of PD-L1 blockade in urothelial cancer. TCRdb's copy holds only in-frame clones and misses some; the assay was immunoSEQ multiplex PCR. Of tens of thousands of clones listed, about nine tenths are singletons. Time point specified: pretreatment peripheral blood. Sequencing was performed on PBMCs, taken around atezolizumab (anti-PD-L1) treatment. Receptors originate from a man in his 70s with urothelial cancer.

This clone was observed once. CDR3 amino acids: CASSQEGLATDEQFF. The CDR3 bases are TGCGCCAGCAGCCAAGAAGGACTAGCTACAGATGAGCAGTTCTTC. J is TRBJ2-1 and V is TRBV4-1; 8 bases fit TRBD2. Germline values: CDR1 MGHRA, CDR2 YSYEKL. The CDR3 spans 15 residues. The junction had 6 bases not matched to a gene; V was cut back by 0 bases and J by 8 bases.

V and J are TRBV7-3 and TRBJ1-1, with 8 bases aligning to TRBD1. J lost 4 bases, V lost 4 bases, and 5 bases had no gene match. Germline V gene data show CDR1 as SGHTA and CDR2 as FQGTGA. The CDR3 sequence is 14 residues long. The CDR3 loop is CASSSNRGSTEAFF. In nucleotides, the CDR3 is TGTGCCAGCAGCTCTAACAGGGGGAGCACTGAAGCTTTCTTT. The variable domain in full, with the rest retrieved from reference TRBV7-3 and TRBJ1-1, is GAGVSQTPSNKVTEKGKYVELRCDPISGHTALYWYRQSLGQGPEFLIYFQGTGAADDSGLPNDRFFAVRPEGSVSTLKIQRTERGDSAVYLCASSSNRGSTEAFFGQGTRLTVV.

CDR3 coding DNA: TGTGCCAGCAGCTTGGGAGGGACTACCTACGAGCAGTACTTC. Protein sequence: CASSLGGTTYEQYF. The genes are TRBV5-4 and TRBJ2-7, with 7 bases lining up with TRBD2. CDR1 is SGHNT and CDR2 is YYREEE in the germline V gene (reference sequence). Trimming removed 0 bases from V and 2 bases from J; junction bases left unmatched: 2. The CDR3 is made up of 14 amino acids. The variable domain in full, with the rest retrieved from reference TRBV5-4 and TRBJ2-7, is ETGVTQSPTHLIKTRGQQVTLRCSSQSGHNTVSWYQQALGQGPQFIFQYYREEENGRGNFPPRFSGLQFPNYSSELNVNALELDDSALYLCASSLGGTTYEQYFGPGTRLTVT.

Here the CDR3 reads CASSEREKNTEAFF. CDR3 in DNA: TGTGCCAGCAGTGAAAGGGAGAAGAACACTGAAGCTTTCTTT. The chain couples TRBV6-1 to TRBJ1-1, with D unresolved. Trimming removed 2 bases at V and 1 base at J, with 8 bases between. The CDR3 runs to 14 residues. CDR1 and CDR2 from the germline V gene are MNHNS and SASEGT.

The gene calls are TRBV9 and TRBJ1-1, with unresolved D. Per germline, CDR1 SGDLS and CDR2 YYNGEE. This CDR3 comprises 13 residues. The V end was cut by 3 bases, the J end by 3 bases, with 9 bases between. As DNA, the CDR3 is TGTGCCAGCAGCGCTACCCAATACACTGAAGCTTTCTTT. Translation: CASSATQYTEAFF.

V is TRBV18 and J is TRBJ2-7; possible D gene TRBD1, 6 bases. V was cut by 5 bases and J by 7 bases, with 21 bases left in between. CDR1 and CDR2 from the germline V gene are KGHSH and LQKENI. CDR3 length: 15 residues. Here the CDR3 reads CASSEAGAPLGEQYF. For the CDR3, the DNA is TGTGCCAGCTCAGAGGCAGGGGCCCCGTTAGGGGAGCAGTACTTC.

This clone was observed once. This chain connects TRBV12-5 to TRBJ2-7; D perhaps matches TRBD1 (5 bases). CDR3 length: 12 amino acids. V was pared by 1 base and J by 7 bases, with 8 bases between. In germline, CDR1 is LGHNT, CDR2 FRNRAP. The CDR3 region is CASGLDPGEQYF. The CDR3 DNA sequence: TGTGCTAGTGGTTTGGACCCAGGGGAGCAGTACTTC. Full variable domain (missing parts from reference TRBV12-5 and TRBJ2-7): DARVTQTPRHKVTEMGQEVTMRCQPILGHNTVFWYRQTMMQGLELLAYFRNRAPLDDSGMPKDRFSAEMPDATLATLKIQPSEPRDSAVYFCASGLDPGEQYFGPGTRLTVT.

V usage is TRBV7-9 and J usage is TRBJ2-7; 7 positions match TRBD2. This CDR3 is 14 amino acids long. Germline V lookup: CDR1 SEHNR, CDR2 FQNEAQ (reference sequence). With V trimmed by 1 base and J by 2 bases, 2 bases remained unmatched. CDR3 in amino acids: CASSLVGRTYEQYF. The DNA of the CDR3 is TGTGCCAGCAGCTTAGTCGGGAGGACCTACGAGCAGTACTTC.

As concerns this clone: Germline is not matched at one junction end, which may reflect a read error. The gene calls are TRBV9 and TRBJ1-1; no definite D call. The CDR3 sequence is 15 residues long. In germline, CDR1 is SGDLS, CDR2 YYNGEE. CDR3: CVSSVGNRPDTEAFF. The CDR3 region has the DNA TGTGTCAGCAGCGTAGGCAACAGACCCGACACTGAAGCTTTCTTT.

The chain links TRBV6-1 to TRBJ2-7; 13 nucleotides match TRBD2. V was clipped by 6 bases and J by 4 bases; unmatched bases: 0. Germline loops: CDR1 MNHNS, CDR2 SASEGT. The length of the CDR3 is 13 residues. CDR3 bases: TGTGCCAGCAGACTAGCGGGAGGGTACGAGCAGTACTTC. This codes for CASRLAGGYEQYF.

This rearrangement joins TRBV27 to TRBJ2-2; D is undetermined. Germline values: CDR1 MNHEY, CDR2 SMNVEV (reference sequence). CDR3 length equals 17 residues. V was trimmed by 1 base and J by 1 base, leaving 13 bases between them. The CDR3 DNA follows: TGTGCCAGCAGTTTATATACTTGGAGTCAGAACACCGGGGAGCTGTTTTTT. Protein sequence: CASSLYTWSQNTGELFF.

The chain links TRBV19 to TRBJ1-4; the D gene is possibly TRBD1 (5 bases). With 5 bases removed from V and 5 bases from J, the gap between germline ends came to 15 bases. CDR3 size: 15 residues. Germline V CDR1 and CDR2: LNHDA, SQIVND (reference sequence). DNA of the CDR3: TGTGCCAGTAGTGACAGACAGAGCCTGAATGAAAAACTGTTTTTT. This codes for CASSDRQSLNEKLFF. Supplemented by reference TRBV19 and TRBJ1-4, the full variable domain reads DGGITQSPKYLFRKEGQNVTLSCEQNLNHDAMYWYRQDPGQGLRLIYYSQIVNDFQKGDIAEGYSVSREKKESFPLTVTSAQKNPTAFYLCASSDRQSLNEKLFFGSGTQLSVL.

The chain is built from TRBV11-3 and TRBJ1-1, with 8 bases lining up with TRBD1. This CDR3 has 16 amino acids. Looked up from germline, CDR1 is SGHNT and CDR2 is YENEEA. Unmatched junction bases numbered 11, after V lost 4 bases and J lost 4 bases. CDR3 coding DNA: TGTGCCAGCAGCTCTCCTACAGGGGGAACGGCCACTGAAGCTTTCTTT. It translates to CASSSPTGGTATEAFF.

V gene TRBV4-2 combines with J gene TRBJ1-2; D unresolved. This CDR3 is built from 14 residues. Germline assignment: CDR1 LGHNA and CDR2 YNFKEQ. The V and J ends lost 1 base and 3 bases respectively, with 9 bases between them. The CDR3 reads CASSQVDWDYGYTF. CDR3 nucleotide sequence: TGTGCCAGCAGCCAAGTTGACTGGGACTATGGCTACACCTTC.

This clone was detected only once. The chain joins TRBV20-1 to TRBJ2-1; D perhaps matches TRBD2 (5 bases). Germline V lookup: CDR1 DFQATT, CDR2 SNEGSKA (reference sequence). V gave up 3 bases and J gave up 8 bases, with 8 bases separating them. This CDR3 has 11 residues. The CDR3 DNA reads TGCAGTGCTAGCGCGAGGGATGAGCAGTTCTTC. This translates into CSASARDEQFF.